This T cell receptor (beta chain) is drawn from a study of T cells after yellow fever vaccination. This clonotype was seen only a few times. Via MiXCR, TCRdb re-called the 5' RACE reads, giving one row per CDR3 protein. The repertoire holds 200,000 or so distinct CDR3 sequences, 6.5% to 7.5% seen once, with roughly 1% in the top ten. This receptor was obtained from a man younger than 40 who received the YFV17D yellow fever vaccine. Source: CD4+ T cells sorted from PBMCs, taken on the day of the yellow fever booster vaccination.

The CDR3 DNA sequence: TGTGCCACCGAAAGCACAGGGAGAAGTTACACCTTC. Translating gives CATESTGRSYTF. The chain uses TRBV24-1 and TRBJ1-2; possibly TRBD1 for D (6 bases). The ends were cut back, 9 bases at V and 11 bases at J, with 18 bases in the middle. Looked up from germline, CDR1 is KGHDR and CDR2 is SFDVKD. The CDR3 sequence is 12 residues long.